This T cell receptor beta chain was sequenced during a study of identifying expanded T cells in peripheral blood. Generated by immunoSEQ multiplex PCR, the TCRdb table keeps only in-frame clones and is missing some. The sample carries about 130,000 clones, roughly 90% recorded once. Per the germline V gene, CDR1 is SGHTA and CDR2 is FQGNSA. CDR3 length: 12 amino acids. V was clipped by 2 bases and J by 1 base, with 2 bases between them. The chain has TRBV7-2 and TRBJ2-5; D gene ambiguous. The sequenced material came from blood. This clonotype was sampled from a person aged 18-69 years in good health. The CDR3 loop is CASSLTQETQYF. The CDR3 nucleotides are TGTGCCAGCAGCTTAACCCAAGAGACCCAGTACTTC.